Given below is one T cell receptor (beta chain) in context. The antigen it recognizes is unknown. Base qualities are not recorded, but no much larger clone differs from it by a single base. The sample originates from a study of shared clonotypes between healthy human individuals (dated by TCRdb to about 2020). Regarding the study in general: Three men and two women, aged 18 to 49 years, made up the cohort. Per donor, three plates each were used for CD4 naive and CD4 memory, two for CD8 naive, and one for CD8 memory. To estimate repertoire size and how much clonotypes are shared between individuals, the study performed deep sequencing of blood TCR repertoires from roughly five healthy adults. Libraries were prepared and TCR repertoires were sequenced by different laboratories using diverse techniques, in order to increase sequencing depth and limit assay-specific biases. Between about 0.85 and 9.5 billion PBMCs per donor were obtained by leukapheresis. Broad study findings and their caveats: Sampling was restricted to blood, and TCR repertoires in tissue are likely to differ from TCR repertoires in blood. Compared with non-shared clonotypes, clonotypes shared by all four sorted-subset donors had higher generation probabilities. Because the study included a small number of donors, the genetic and exposure-history diversity represented was limited. Pairwise subsampling indicated that sequencing depth was expected to affect the degree of clonotype sharing among donors. Incomplete sequencing was indicated by rarefaction of sorted-subset datasets, despite the large sequencing depth. About 5% of naive CD4, 3.5% of naive CD8, approximately 2% of memory CD4, and 0.35% to 0.5% of memory CD8 clonotypes were shared across several donors. Estimated clonotype richness was generally larger for naive than for memory subsets.

The donors were healthy, HIV-negative adults with no recently reported acute infections or vaccinations. Every donor was a Caucasian adult residing in Nashville, Tennessee, USA. Magnetic negative selection was used to enrich CD4+ T cells, after which naive cells were positively selected on CD45RA and the negative fraction became the memory subset. After blood collection by leukapheresis, PBMCs were isolated using Ficoll-Histopaque density gradient centrifugation and then cryopreserved in the vapor phase of liquid nitrogen. Analytical flow cytometry was used to check the purity and quantity of every magnetically sorted T cell population. Genomic DNA was isolated from every sorted fraction and measured by UV absorbance on a Nanodrop 2000c. From the cysteine through the phenylalanine, the CDR3 covers 16 amino acids. Kept here is only the CDR3 DNA, which spans 48 bases and is read in frame from base 1. V is clipped by 2 bases and J by 0 bases, and the sequence between their germline boundaries is 15 bases long. Reading the germline V gene gives CDR1 SGHRS and CDR2 YFSETQ.

Using the deep immunoSEQ assay, TCR CDR3 regions were amplified from genomic DNA by multiplex PCR. Extracted genomic DNA from each cell subset was spread evenly across all wells of several immunoSEQ 96-well plates, with each plate serving as a replicate. For sorted subsets, roughly 200 ng genomic DNA, equal to about 30,000 T cell genomes, was loaded into each replicate PCR. The purified libraries were quantified using a Qubit 3.0 fluorometer, sized with a Bioanalyzer 2100, and then quantified again using the KAPA Library Quantification kit. Every immunoSEQ 96-well plate was sequenced on a separate single-read 150-cycle Illumina NextSeq 550 flow cell. As for the authors' bioinformatics: Because the immunoSEQ output included only junctional sequences and no quality scores, the filtering could not be the same as the filtering used for full-length reads. Sequences were annotated with PyIR, a Python wrapper for IgBLAST v1.9, using IMGT germline references to assign V/J genes and CDR3. Any read was removed if the V/J assignment was weak (E-value above 1e-6), the CDR3 was missing, or the read contained stop codons, out-of-frame junctions, or ambiguous translated residues. V3J clonotypes were defined as sequences sharing the same inferred V gene, J gene, and CDR3 amino acid sequence. To compute the percentage overlap between repertoires, the number of shared unique clonotypes was divided by the size of the smaller repertoire. RTK rarefaction, the Chao1 estimator, and Recon v2.1 estimates of unobserved clonotypes were used to assess repertoire richness. For all TCRbeta clonotypes obtained by the gDNA method from a handful of donors, generation probabilities were computed with OLGA. TCRdb holds this immuneACCESS table with in-frame rearrangements only. Some clones are missing; in checked studies, unresolved V genes explain under half, and the rest has no known cause. From that table come the V and J calls and clone size; the DNA was used to work out D and trimming. Counted in this sample were a few hundred thousand clones; almost 97% of them appeared once. The ten largest account for less than 0.065% of the sample.

Input material: naive CD4+ T cells sorted from blood. The cell subset or site label here, explained by the study, means: CD45RA+ positively selected. The receptor chain draws on TRBV5-1 and TRBJ2-7; the D gene lacks a confident call. The clonotype originates from a woman in her 30s in good health. The CDR3 corresponds to CASSFNPDRSSYEQYF. The base sequence is TGCGCCAGCAGCTTTAACCCCGACCGCAGCTCCTACGAGCAGTACTTC.